The 30 T cell receptor beta chains given below trace back to one sample, sequenced in a study of cytomegalovirus exposure and HLA in healthy donors. PCR involved 60 Vbeta and 13 Jbeta primers. Clones were sequenced by immunoSEQ multiplex PCR, and TCRdb holds only the in-frame ones, with some missing. The table shows fewer than 200,000 clones, with around 84% occurring only once. Sequenced sample: PBMCs. Source of these receptors: a middle-aged man in good health and CMV-seropositive.

The rearrangement links TRBV7-9 to TRBJ2-7, with D tentatively TRBD1 (6 bases). Germline V gives CDR1 SEHNR, CDR2 FQNEAQ (reference sequence). V was trimmed by 1 base and J by 3 bases, leaving 13 bases between them. The CDR3 sequence is 15 residues long. The CDR3 loop reads CASSLGPRGSYEQYF. The CDR3 DNA sequence: TGTGCCAGCAGCTTAGGTCCCAGGGGAAGCTACGAGCAGTACTTC.

This clone was seen more than once but under ten times. This rearrangement joins TRBV27 to TRBJ2-2; 10 bases are shared with TRBD2. Germline-derived CDR1 and CDR2 are MNHEY and SMNVEV (reference sequence). The CDR3 runs to 15 residues. With V trimmed by 8 bases and J by 1 base, 4 bases remained unmatched. The CDR3 DNA sequence: TGTGCCAGCCATTGGACTAGCGGGAACACCGGGGAGCTGTTTTTT. Translated, it gives CASHWTSGNTGELFF.

This clone was seen only a few times. The rearrangement links TRBV7-8 to TRBJ1-2; 9 bases align to TRBD1. V shed 5 bases, J shed 6 bases, and the junction held 4 bases outside the gene matches. CDR3 length: 13 amino acids. CDR1 and CDR2 (germline): SGHVS, FQNEAQ. The CDR3 bases are TGTGCCAGCAGCCCTAGGACAGGGGATGGCTACACCTTC. It specifies CASSPRTGDGYTF.

This chain joins TRBV29-1 and TRBJ2-5; TRBD1 aligns across 9 bases. J was trimmed by 1 base and V by 1 base; bases with no gene match: 4. The length of the CDR3 is 15 residues. In germline, CDR1 is SQVTM, CDR2 ANQGSEA. The CDR3 loop reads CSVEGGQGSQETQYF. The CDR3 DNA reads as TGCAGCGTTGAAGGGGGACAGGGTTCCCAAGAGACCCAGTACTTC.

The genes are TRBV19 and TRBJ1-1; the D gene is possibly TRBD1 (5 bases). The CDR3 covers 14 residues. Germline assignment: CDR1 LNHDA and CDR2 SQIVND (reference sequence). The germline V and J ends were trimmed by 2 bases and 6 bases, with 13 bases remaining between them. The CDR3 here is CASSIRERGPEAFF. CDR3 DNA: TGTGCCAGTAGTATACGTGAGCGGGGCCCTGAAGCTTTCTTT.

V and J are TRBV5-3 and TRBJ2-7; tentative D call: TRBD2 (5 bases). Being an ORF, TRBV5-3 has a function that is uncertain. The V end lost 8 bases, the J end lost 4 bases, and 10 bases lay between the germline ends. CDR3 length: 11 amino acids. As DNA, the CDR3 is TGTGCCAGGCCTGGAGGTTACGAGCAGTACTTC. As protein: CARPGGYEQYF.

The V and J genes are TRBV4-1 and TRBJ2-7; 8 bases map to TRBD2. V gave up 4 bases and J gave up 1 base; unmatched junction bases: 6. Germline CDR1 reads MGHRA; CDR2 reads YSYEKL. CDR3 length equals 15 residues. In DNA form, the CDR3 reads TGCGCCAGCAGCCTACGGGTAGCGGGGTCCTACGAGCAGTACTTC. Amino acids: CASSLRVAGSYEQYF.

The chain couples TRBV18 to TRBJ1-1; D is uncertain. V lost 3 bases and J lost 6, with 17 bases in between. Germline V CDR1 and CDR2: KGHSH, LQKENI. The CDR3 totals 15 residues. In nucleotides, the CDR3 is TGTGCCAGCTCACCTCGGTCGGACCCGGGAGCTGAAGCTTTCTTT. Translated: CASSPRSDPGAEAFF.

V is TRBV30 and J is TRBJ2-1, with 12 bases identical to TRBD2. Germline V gene sequence: CDR1 GTSNPN, CDR2 SVGIG (reference sequence). The CDR3 has 15 amino acids. J lost 5 bases, V lost 3 bases, and 5 bases had no gene match. CDR3 coding DNA: TGTGCCTGGAGATGGACTAGCGGGAACCACAATGAGCAGTTCTTC. Protein sequence: CAWRWTSGNHNEQFF.

DNA of the CDR3: TGTGCCAGCGACCCTGAGGGACAGGGGCTTAAGGGCTACACCTTC. This codes for CASDPEGQGLKGYTF. The rearrangement joins TRBV2 to TRBJ1-2, with 10 bases that match TRBD1. Unmatched junction bases numbered 14, after V lost 8 bases and J lost 8 bases. There are 15 residues in the CDR3. The germline V gene has CDR1 SNHLY and CDR2 FYNNEI.

The chain links TRBV14 to TRBJ2-7; 8 positions agree with TRBD1. With 4 bases clipped from V and 6 bases from J, the junction kept 2 bases outside the gene matches. This CDR3 has 12 residues. In germline, CDR1 is SGHDN, CDR2 FVKESK. The CDR3 nucleotides are TGTGCCAGCAGCCTGACAGGGGTCGAGCAGTACTTC. It translates to CASSLTGVEQYF.

The genes are TRBV5-1 and TRBJ2-7; the D gene is possibly TRBD1 (5 bases). The CDR3 is 14 residues long. Trimming pared 0 bases from V and 0 bases from J, leaving 7 bases between. Germline-derived CDR1 and CDR2 are SGHRS and YFSETQ. The CDR3 loop is CASSLGQSSYEQYF. The CDR3 DNA sequence: TGCGCCAGCAGCTTGGGACAGAGCTCCTACGAGCAGTACTTC.

This CDR3 reads CASGFPPYRGQTEAFF. The CDR3 DNA reads TGTGCTAGTGGTTTCCCCCCGTACAGGGGGCAGACTGAAGCTTTCTTT. The chain is built from TRBV12-5 and TRBJ1-1, with TRBD1 matching over 9 bases. Germline V gene sequence: CDR1 LGHNT, CDR2 FRNRAP. Trimming took 3 bases from V and 5 from J; bases not matched to a gene: 10. The CDR3 spans 16 residues.

The chain uses TRBV28 and TRBJ2-2; no reliable D call. Germline V gene data show CDR1 as MDHEN and CDR2 as SYDVKM. The CDR3 runs 15 residues. V shed 4 bases and J shed 3 bases, with 12 bases lying between them. CDR3 residues: CASSYVLVDTGELFF. CDR3 coding DNA: TGTGCCAGCAGTTATGTTCTAGTGGACACCGGGGAGCTGTTTTTT.

This chain links TRBV2 with TRBJ1-2; D possibly corresponds to TRBD1 (5 bases). The V end lost 7 bases, the J end lost 4 bases, and 16 bases lay between the germline ends. The CDR3 extends over 14 amino acids. Germline V gene sequence: CDR1 SNHLY, CDR2 FYNNEI. CDR3 DNA: TGTGCCAGCATCCGGACACCACCACCCTATGGCTACACCTTC. Translation gives CASIRTPPPYGYTF.

V is TRBV7-2 and J is TRBJ2-5; 10 nucleotides line up with TRBD2. This CDR3 spans 15 amino acids. The trim removed 4 bases at V and 5 bases at J, leaving 7 bases unmatched. The germline CDR1 and CDR2 sequences are SGHTA and FQGNSA. DNA for the CDR3: TGTGCCAGCAGCTCGGGACTAGCGTCCGGGGAGACCCAGTACTTC. It specifies CASSSGLASGETQYF.

V and J are TRBV4-1 and TRBJ2-2, with 12 bases aligning to TRBD2. V lost 4 bases, J lost 4 bases, and 13 bases stayed unmatched. CDR1 MGHRA and CDR2 YSYEKL come from the germline V gene. The length of the CDR3 is 19 residues. CDR3 protein: CASSRMVTSGREGTGELFF. CDR3 nucleotides: TGCGCCAGCAGCCGGATGGTGACTAGCGGGAGAGAAGGCACCGGGGAGCTGTTTTTT.

This chain connects TRBV2 to TRBJ1-5, with a tentative D call TRBD1 (6 bases). CDR1 and CDR2 (germline): SNHLY, FYNNEI. V was cut by 2 bases and J by 9 bases, with 14 bases left in between. The CDR3 loop spans 14 amino acids. CDR3 in amino acids: CASSEQPGVGPQHF. The DNA of the CDR3 is TGTGCCAGCAGTGAACAGCCAGGGGTTGGGCCCCAGCATTTT.

This sequence joins TRBV21-1 and TRBJ1-3; TRBD1 is taken as the D call from the table, unchecked against the DNA. TRBV21-1 is an annotated pseudogene. The CDR3 runs to 16 residues. The CDR3 spells CASTSPQGAPGNTIYF. CDR3 coding DNA: TGTGCCAGCACGTCACCGCAGGGGGCGCCCGGAAACACCATATATTTT.

This chain uses TRBV6-1 with TRBJ1-1; D ambiguous. Germline V lookup: CDR1 MNHNS, CDR2 SASEGT. V was pared by 4 bases and J by 2 bases, with 8 bases between. The CDR3 is 13 residues long. This chain's CDR3 is CASSGHLNTEAFF. DNA for the CDR3: TGTGCCAGCAGTGGGCACCTCAACACTGAAGCTTTCTTT.

This clone was seen only a few times. Within the sample, other DNA sequences also encode this same CDR3. The chain recombines TRBV2 with TRBJ2-7; TRBD1 matches 8 bases. Germline-derived CDR1 and CDR2 are SNHLY and FYNNEI. Trimming at V came to 6 bases and at J to 5 bases, leaving 6 bases not matched to a gene. This CDR3 has 13 residues. CDR3 sequence reads: CASRDRVFNEQYF. The CDR3 coding sequence is TGTGCCAGCAGGGACAGGGTTTTTAACGAGCAGTACTTC.

V gene TRBV7-2 combines with J gene TRBJ2-5, with TRBD2 as a possible D gene (5 bases). The germline V gene encodes CDR1 SGHTA and CDR2 FQGNSA. The germline V and J ends were trimmed by 5 bases and 2 bases, with 12 bases remaining between them. This CDR3 has 14 residues. CDR3 residues: CASSPGKGQETQYF. CDR3 coding DNA: TGTGCCAGCAGCCCGGGAAAAGGTCAAGAGACCCAGTACTTC. The full variable domain, with the rest looked up from reference TRBV7-2 and TRBJ2-5, is GAGVSQSPSNKVTEKGKDVELRCDPISGHTALYWYRQSLGQGLEFLIYFQGNSAPDKSGLPSDRFSAERTGGSVSTLTIQRTQQEDSAVYLCASSPGKGQETQYFGPGTRLLVL.

The V call is TRBV11-1, the J call TRBJ1-1; maybe TRBD1 (5 bases). Germline values: CDR1 SGHAT, CDR2 FQDESV (reference sequence). This CDR3 region has 13 residues. The V end was cut by 3 bases, the J end by 7 bases, with 12 bases between. The DNA for the CDR3 is TGTGCCAGCAGCTTTGGCCAGGGAGGTGAAGCTTTCTTT. This codes for CASSFGQGGEAFF.

The chain recombines TRBV28 with TRBJ1-2, with D uncertain. Germline V gene data show CDR1 as MDHEN and CDR2 as SYDVKM. This CDR3 is built from 14 residues. Trimming took 6 bases from V and 4 from J, leaving 15 bases between them. For the CDR3, the DNA is TGTGCCAGCAGCCCCGACCCGGCGGGCTATGGCTACACCTTC. It codes for CASSPDPAGYGYTF.

V gene TRBV19 combines with J gene TRBJ2-5, with 11 bases identical to TRBD1. The V segment lost 5 bases and the J segment 5 bases; nucleotides outside the gene matches: 10. The germline V gene encodes CDR1 LNHDA and CDR2 SQIVND (reference sequence). There are 16 residues in the CDR3. CDR3 in amino acids: CASSARGTGGLETQYF. CDR3 DNA sequence: TGTGCCAGTAGTGCCCGTGGGACAGGGGGTTTGGAGACCCAGTACTTC.

CDR3 amino acids: CASSRGTTDLYNEQFF. CDR3 DNA: TGCGCCAGCAGCCGGGGGACTACAGACCTGTACAATGAGCAGTTCTTC. The V and J genes are TRBV4-3 and TRBJ2-1, with 7 bases identical to TRBD2. The CDR3 contains 16 residues. V was pared by 4 bases and J by 4 bases, with 10 bases of the junction left unmatched. The germline gives CDR1 LGHNA, CDR2 YSLEER.

This rearrangement joins TRBV7-3 to TRBJ2-5; perhaps TRBD2 as D (5 bases). Deletions cut 0 bases from V and 5 bases from J, with 13 bases between. Germline V gene sequence: CDR1 SGHTA, CDR2 FQGTGA. This CDR3 contains 15 residues. In nucleotides, the CDR3 is TGTGCCAGCAGCTTAACTGGAGGTTACTCGGAGACCCAGTACTTC. Amino acid sequence: CASSLTGGYSETQYF. The complete variable domain, with remaining parts taken from reference TRBV7-3 and TRBJ2-5, reads GAGVSQTPSNKVTEKGKYVELRCDPISGHTALYWYRQSLGQGPEFLIYFQGTGAADDSGLPNDRFFAVRPEGSVSTLKIQRTERGDSAVYLCASSLTGGYSETQYFGPGTRLLVL.

The chain couples TRBV5-1 to TRBJ2-5, with a possible D match to TRBD1 (6 bases). CDR3 length: 16 amino acids. Germline CDR1 and CDR2: SGHRS and YFSETQ. Trimming shortened V by 4 bases and J by 1 base, and 17 bases separated the two germline ends. The CDR3 loop is CASSPMMRGIQETQYF. The CDR3 bases are TGCGCCAGCAGCCCAATGATGAGGGGGATCCAAGAGACCCAGTACTTC.

The chain has TRBV6-4 and TRBJ1-1; TRBD1 matches 8 bases. This CDR3 is built from 14 residues. After removal of 6 bases from V and 0 bases from J, the junction contained 3 bases not matched to a gene. Germline CDR1 and CDR2: MRHNA and SNTAGT. In nucleotides, the CDR3 is TGTGCCAGCAGGATGGACAGGGTGAACACTGAAGCTTTCTTT. As protein: CASRMDRVNTEAFF.

This sequence joins TRBV7-8 and TRBJ1-1, with 8 positions matching TRBD1. The ends lost 2 bases at V and 0 bases at J; junction bases unmatched: 5. Looked up from germline, CDR1 is SGHVS and CDR2 is FQNEAQ. There are 16 residues in the CDR3. DNA for the CDR3: TGTGCCAGCAGCTTACCGGGACAGGTCATGAACACTGAAGCTTTCTTT. This sequence encodes CASSLPGQVMNTEAFF.